Below are 28 T cell receptor beta chains sequenced from a single sample in a study of blood T cell repertoires in COVID-19. Clones were read by immunoSEQ multiplex PCR, and TCRdb kept only the in-frame ones, dropping some. The sample records about 230,000 clones, 65% to 90% being singletons. Source material: peripheral blood. These receptors were obtained from a woman aged 45 to 65 with acute or convalescent COVID-19.

The CDR3 spells CASNHLAGGGDEQFF. The CDR3 DNA is TGTGCCAGCAACCATCTAGCGGGGGGAGGCGATGAGCAGTTCTTC. This chain uses TRBV2 with TRBJ2-1; the match to TRBD2 covers 11 bases. With 7 bases clipped from V and 8 bases from J, the junction kept 10 bases outside the gene matches. Germline CDR1 SNHLY, CDR2 FYNNEI. The CDR3 has 15 amino acids.

The rearrangement joins TRBV7-9 to TRBJ1-6; D is possibly TRBD1 (5 bases). The length of the CDR3 is 14 residues. The germline CDR1 and CDR2 sequences are SEHNR and FQNEAQ (reference sequence). Trimming stripped 0 bases from V and 10 bases from J, with 10 bases between. In nucleotides, the CDR3 is TGTGCCAGCAGCTTAGCGCAGGGTCGGTCACCCCTCCACTTT. Protein product: CASSLAQGRSPLHF.

The V and J genes are TRBV12-5 and TRBJ2-1, with 9 bases matching TRBD1. Germline trimming cut 1 base from V and 7 bases from J; bases unmatched to any gene: 8. CDR3 size: 16 residues. The germline CDR1 and CDR2 sequences are LGHNT and FRNRAP. CDR3 coding DNA: TGTGCTAGTGGTTTGGGAAGGGACAGGGAGACGAATGAGCAGTTCTTC. Its protein is CASGLGRDRETNEQFF.

This clone was found once. The chain joins TRBV28 to TRBJ1-2; D is possibly TRBD1 (6 bases). The V end was cut by 6 bases, the J end by 5 bases, with 10 bases between. This CDR3 region has 12 residues. Germline lookup yields CDR1 MDHEN and CDR2 SYDVKM. CDR3 DNA sequence: TGTGCCAGCAGGCCAGACAGGTATGGCTACACCTTC. It translates to CASRPDRYGYTF.

V and J are TRBV12-3 or TRBV12-4 and TRBJ1-1; the D is unclear. The CDR3 spans 12 residues. Trimming took off 2 bases at V and 6 bases at J, with 7 bases between the two ends. Written as DNA, the CDR3 is TGTGCCAGCAGTTTACTCGCAGCTGAAGCTTTCTTT. Its translation is CASSLLAAEAFF.

The chain combines TRBV20-1 with TRBJ1-2; no firm D call. The V and J ends lost 3 bases and 3 bases respectively, with 14 bases between them. The CDR3 spans 14 residues. CDR1 and CDR2 (germline): DFQATT, SNEGSKA (reference sequence). In nucleotides, the CDR3 is TGCAGTGCTAGTAGCGCAGTGCTTGACTATGGCTACACCTTC. Amino acid sequence: CSASSAVLDYGYTF.

This clone was counted a few times. The chain is built from TRBV28 and TRBJ1-3, with 7 bases lining up with TRBD1. The CDR3 runs 17 residues. V was clipped by 4 bases and J by 4 bases; unmatched bases: 13. Germline CDR1 reads MDHEN; CDR2 reads SYDVKM. The CDR3 DNA reads as TGTGCCAGCAGTTCTTCAGGGGGTCTGCAGGGCGGAAACACCATATATTTT. It is translated as CASSSSGGLQGGNTIYF. The variable domain in full, completed from reference TRBV28 and TRBJ1-3, reads DVKVTQSSRYLVKRTGEKVFLECVQDMDHENMFWYRQDPGLGLRLIYFSYDVKMKEKGDIPEGYSVSREKKERFSLILESASTNQTSMYLCASSSSGGLQGGNTIYFGEGSWLTVV.

V usage is TRBV10-3 and J usage is TRBJ1-2, with 10 nucleotides matching TRBD1. CDR1 and CDR2 (germline): ENHRY, SYGVKD. The V gene end was trimmed by 3 bases and the J gene end by 7 bases; junction bases not matched to a gene: 5. The CDR3 runs to 14 residues. This CDR3 is CAISDEGTGAGYTF. CDR3 DNA sequence: TGTGCCATCAGTGACGAGGGGACAGGGGCTGGCTACACCTTC.

The chain employs TRBV4-1 and TRBJ2-2; TRBD1 agrees at 7 bases. The V segment lost 4 bases and the J segment 4 bases; nucleotides outside the gene matches: 6. The germline V gene encodes CDR1 MGHRA and CDR2 YSYEKL. The CDR3 length is 15 residues. The CDR3 DNA sequence: TGCGCCAGCAGCCGTGACAGGGTTGGCACCGGGGAGCTGTTTTTT. Translating gives CASSRDRVGTGELFF.

The rearrangement joins TRBV5-5 to TRBJ2-3, with TRBD2 matching over 8 bases. V was clipped by 4 bases and J by 2 bases; unmatched bases: 9. CDR3 size: 16 residues. The V gene's germline CDR1 is SGHKS and CDR2 YYEKEE (reference sequence). The chain's CDR3 is CASSARAGGTTDTQYF. The CDR3 nucleotides are TGTGCCAGCAGCGCGCGGGCGGGGGGTACCACAGATACGCAGTATTTT.

The rearrangement links TRBV29-1 to TRBJ2-5; 10 positions match TRBD2. This CDR3 spans 14 amino acids. Germline V CDR1 and CDR2: SQVTM, ANQGSEA. Losses at the gene ends were 1 base for V and 2 bases for J; bases not matched to a gene: 1. CDR3 bases: TGCAGCGTTGAAGTAGCGGGAGGACAAGAGACCCAGTACTTC. Protein product: CSVEVAGGQETQYF.

This sequence joins TRBV7-2 and TRBJ2-5; 8 nucleotides line up with TRBD1. The V gene's germline CDR1 is SGHTA and CDR2 FQGNSA. The junction had 7 bases not matched to a gene; V was cut back by 5 bases and J by 5 bases. The CDR3 is 14 amino acids. This chain's CDR3 is CASSLQGERETQYF. The CDR3 nucleotides read TGTGCCAGCAGCCTACAGGGGGAACGGGAGACCCAGTACTTC.

This sequence joins TRBV5-1 and TRBJ2-5, with a possible D match to TRBD2 (5 bases). Trimming took off 7 bases at V and 3 bases at J, with 16 bases between the two ends. The CDR3 totals 14 residues. Germline CDR1 SGHRS, CDR2 YFSETQ. CDR3 in amino acids: CASLDGRGEETQYF. CDR3 nucleotides: TGCGCCAGCTTGGACGGACGGGGAGAAGAGACCCAGTACTTC.

The chain employs TRBV3-1 (or the pseudogene TRBV3-2) and TRBJ2-1; TRBD2 matches at 11 bases. J lost 10 bases, V lost 0 bases, and 2 bases had no gene match. Per germline, CDR1 LGHDT and CDR2 YNNKEL (reference sequence). The CDR3 totals 14 residues. The CDR3 nucleotides are TGTGCCAGCAGCCAAGATGCTAGCGGGAGGGAGCAGTTCTTC. Residues: CASSQDASGREQFF.

The chain is built from TRBV4-2 and TRBJ2-7, with 9 bases matching TRBD2. With V trimmed by 4 bases and J by 1 base, 8 bases remained unmatched. Germline CDR1 reads LGHNA; CDR2 reads YNFKEQ. This CDR3 is built from 16 residues. DNA for the CDR3: TGTGCCAGCAGCCCAGGCAGCGGGGGGTTTTCCTACGAGCAGTACTTC. It encodes CASSPGSGGFSYEQYF.

This chain uses TRBV19 with TRBJ1-5, with a tentative D call TRBD1 (6 bases). V was clipped by 6 bases and J by 4 bases, with 19 bases between them. The germline CDR1 and CDR2 sequences are LNHDA and SQIVND (reference sequence). The length of the CDR3 is 16 residues. The CDR3 sequence: CASRGLLDSSNQPQHF. The CDR3 DNA follows: TGTGCCAGTAGGGGTCTTTTGGACAGTTCGAATCAGCCCCAGCATTTT.

This CDR3 reads CATSRVRRTVSGNTIYF. The CDR3 DNA reads TGTGCCACCAGCAGAGTTAGAAGGACAGTCTCTGGAAACACCATATATTTT. The chain recombines TRBV15 with TRBJ1-3; TRBD1 might be the D (6 bases). CDR3 length: 17 residues. V was shortened by 1 base and J by 0 bases, with 13 bases between the two germline ends. CDR1 is LNHNV, CDR2 YYDKDF, per germline (reference sequence).

This chain uses TRBV5-1 with TRBJ2-3; D possibly corresponds to TRBD1 (6 bases). Trimming cost V 1 base and J 2 bases, with 11 bases left between them. The CDR3 is made up of 15 amino acids. Germline V gene sequence: CDR1 SGHRS, CDR2 YFSETQ. CDR3 protein: CASSLQRGFTDTQYF. DNA of the CDR3: TGCGCCAGCAGCTTGCAAAGGGGGTTCACAGATACGCAGTATTTT.

This chain links TRBV28 with TRBJ1-1; TRBD1 aligns across 7 bases. V dropped 4 bases and J dropped 3; count of bases not matched to a gene: 2. This CDR3 is built from 13 residues. Germline V lookup: CDR1 MDHEN, CDR2 SYDVKM. The CDR3 region is CASSYRGHTEAFF. As DNA, the CDR3 is TGTGCCAGCAGTTACAGGGGTCACACTGAAGCTTTCTTT.

The chain combines TRBV11-1 with TRBJ2-2; D remains unclear. Germline V lookup: CDR1 SGHAT, CDR2 FQDESV (reference sequence). Between the trimmed V and J ends, which lost 1 base and 6 bases, there was a span of 6 bases. This CDR3 spans 13 amino acids. The CDR3 coding sequence is TGTGCCAGCAGCTTAGAACCGGCCGGGGAGCTGTTTTTT. This encodes CASSLEPAGELFF.

The J gene is TRBJ2-6, the V gene TRBV6-4; D is perhaps TRBD1 (5 bases). The V end lost 5 bases, the J end lost 4 bases, and 9 bases lay between the germline ends. Germline CDR1 reads MRHNA; CDR2 reads SNTAGT. This CDR3 comprises 14 residues. CDR3 residues: CASSPGPGANVLTF. The CDR3 DNA follows: TGTGCCAGCAGTCCAGGGCCGGGGGCCAACGTCCTGACTTTC.

This chain joins TRBV4-1 and TRBJ1-1, with unresolved D. The germline gives CDR1 MGHRA, CDR2 YSYEKL. Trimming pared 3 bases from V and 4 bases from J, leaving 6 bases between. This CDR3 comprises 12 residues. The CDR3 nucleotides are TGCGCCAGCAGCCAGAGCGGCACTGAAGCTTTCTTT. Translation: CASSQSGTEAFF.

V is TRBV7-2 and J is TRBJ1-2, with a tentative D call TRBD1 (5 bases). V lost 5 bases, J lost 2 bases, and 12 bases lay in between. Germline V gives CDR1 SGHTA, CDR2 FQGNSA. The CDR3 has 14 amino acids. The CDR3 protein is CASSPLRGNYGYTF. CDR3 nucleotide sequence: TGTGCCAGCAGCCCCTTAAGGGGAAACTATGGCTACACCTTC.

In this sample, this clone turned up once. The chain combines TRBV6-5 with TRBJ1-4; weak D call: TRBD1 (5 bases). V dropped 6 bases and J dropped 2 bases, with 10 bases sitting between them. Germline V gene lookup returns CDR1 MNHEY and CDR2 SVGAGI. This CDR3 has 14 amino acids. The CDR3 sequence is CASSGRGTNEKLFF. The CDR3 DNA follows: TGTGCCAGCAGCGGGAGGGGTACTAATGAAAAACTGTTTTTT.

The gene calls are TRBV7-9 and TRBJ2-7, with 9 bases that match TRBD2. Trimming took 6 bases from V and 3 from J; bases not matched to a gene: 6. The CDR3 is made up of 14 amino acids. CDR1 is SEHNR, CDR2 FQNEAQ, per germline (reference sequence). The CDR3 reads CASRKAGGDYEQYF. Here the CDR3 DNA reads TGTGCCAGCAGGAAAGCGGGGGGAGACTACGAGCAGTACTTC.

The gene calls are TRBV5-1 and TRBJ2-5; D not certain. The V and J ends lost 1 base and 1 base respectively, with 11 bases between them. This CDR3 spans 15 amino acids. Germline loops: CDR1 SGHRS, CDR2 YFSETQ. The CDR3 DNA sequence: TGCGCCAGCAGCTTGCGGTCTTCCCTCCAAGAGACCCAGTACTTC. Its protein is CASSLRSSLQETQYF. The full variable domain, rest sourced from reference TRBV5-1 and TRBJ2-5, is KAGVTQTPRYLIKTRGQQVTLSCSPISGHRSVSWYQQTPGQGLQFLFEYFSETQRNKGNFPGRFSGRQFSNSRSEMNVSTLELGDSALYLCASSLRSSLQETQYFGPGTRLLVL.

The rearrangement uses TRBV30 and TRBJ1-2, with a weak D call TRBD1 (5 bases). The V end was cut by 4 bases, the J end by 3 bases, with 15 bases between. The germline gives CDR1 GTSNPN, CDR2 SVGIG (reference sequence). This CDR3 region has 14 residues. This chain's CDR3 is CAWIPLPGYYGYTF. CDR3 coding DNA: TGTGCCTGGATCCCCCTCCCAGGGTACTATGGCTACACCTTC.

This chain's CDR3 is CASSTGGRVEKLFF. In DNA form, the CDR3 reads TGTGCCAGTAGCACAGGGGGTCGGGTTGAAAAACTGTTTTTT. This chain connects TRBV19 to TRBJ1-4; TRBD1 matches at 8 bases. Germline lookup yields CDR1 LNHDA and CDR2 SQIVND (reference sequence). With 6 bases clipped from V and 7 bases from J, the junction kept 7 bases outside the gene matches. The CDR3 is 14 residues long.